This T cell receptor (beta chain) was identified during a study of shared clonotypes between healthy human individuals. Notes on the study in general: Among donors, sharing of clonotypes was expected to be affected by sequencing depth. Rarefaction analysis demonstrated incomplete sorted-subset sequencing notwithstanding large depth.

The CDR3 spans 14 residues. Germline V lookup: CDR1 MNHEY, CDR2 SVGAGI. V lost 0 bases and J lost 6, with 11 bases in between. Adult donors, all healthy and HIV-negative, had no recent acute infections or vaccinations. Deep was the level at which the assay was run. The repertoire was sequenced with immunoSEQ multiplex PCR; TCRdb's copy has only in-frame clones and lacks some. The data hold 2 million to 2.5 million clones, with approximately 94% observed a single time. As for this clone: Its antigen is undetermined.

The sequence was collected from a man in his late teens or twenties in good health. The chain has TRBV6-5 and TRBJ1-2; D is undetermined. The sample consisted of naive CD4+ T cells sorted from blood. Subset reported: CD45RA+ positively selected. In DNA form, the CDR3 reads TGTGCCAGCAGTTACTCGCGCGGGGTTGATGGCTACACCTTC. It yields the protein CASSYSRGVDGYTF.